This TCR beta chain emerged from a study of regulatory T cells in long-lasting Graves disease. This clonotype was recorded a few times. Antigen: not known. This CDR3 is 13 amino acids long. Germline V gene sequence: CDR1 DFQATT, CDR2 SNEGSKA (reference sequence). With V trimmed by 4 bases and J by 4 bases, 6 bases remained unmatched. CDR3 regions were amplified by Arm-PCR using iRepertoire HTBI primers to build TCR beta libraries. Via MiXCR, TCRdb re-called the multiplex PCR reads, giving one row per CDR3 protein. The sample contains 550,000 to 700,000 distinct CDR3 sequences, roughly a sixth of which appear only once. The study, taken as a whole, reports: Lower TCR diversity characterized persistent Graves' patients relative to newly diagnosed patients.

The time point denotes: newly diagnosed GD, antithyroid drugs for less than 3 months. From PBMCs, RNA was extracted and then used to make the TCR library. Peripheral blood, roughly 8.1 milliliters of it, was drawn into EDTA tubes. These data also formed part of another study, on T cells in Graves' hyperthyroidism and ophthalmopathy. That publication notes: The study used the HTBI primer set for a first-round RT-PCR of the TCR CDR3.

The rearrangement uses TRBV20-1 and TRBJ1-1, with TRBD1 matching 7 bases. The sequences come from peripheral blood mononuclear cells (PBMCs), collected at new diagnosis, from a patient treated with antithyroid drugs. This TCR was recovered from a man younger than 35 with Graves disease. The CDR3 sequence is CSATPGGTTEAFF. The CDR3 DNA is TGCAGTGCTACCCCAGGGGGAACCACTGAAGCTTTCTTT.